These T cell receptor beta chains were read from a single sample in a study of T cell repertoires in cytomegalovirus infection. TCRdb reanalysed the reads using MiXCR and keeps one entry per CDR3 protein. Here the sample spans more than 400,000 distinct CDR3 sequences, about 26% being singletons. Material: PBMCs. These receptors all come from a human donor in good health (CMV status not recorded). Some clones in this sample may be carry-over from other donors' samples. The CDR3 runs from the conserved cysteine through the conserved F or W. The order of the fields is V gene, J gene, CDR3 protein.

TRBV12-3/TRBV12-4	TRBJ1-2	CASSSRDRGLGYTF
TRBV12-3/TRBV12-4	TRBJ2-5	CASSYRGSQETQYF
TRBV5-6	TRBJ1-4	CASSLGRPTKKLFF
TRBV11-3	TRBJ2-5	CASSSLQGQETQYF
TRBV28	TRBJ2-1	CASRSASGGVSYNEQFF
TRBV7-6	TRBJ2-1	CASSLPTSGVGYEQFF
TRBV7-8	TRBJ2-7	CASSLRGPYEQYF
TRBV10-3	TRBJ2-7	CATAGAYEQYF
TRBV5-6	TRBJ2-1	CASSLPSERGDEQFF
TRBV4-2	TRBJ2-1	CASSQDVRGRSRNNEQFF
TRBV6-5	TRBJ1-1	CASSYSILLSTEAFF
TRBV6-1	TRBJ2-3	CASSIGGGAGDTQYF
TRBV15	TRBJ1-1	CATSTRDRASFF
TRBV7-8	TRBJ2-1	CASSVGLAGRYNEQFF
TRBV7-2	TRBJ2-4	CASSLNSGAKNIQYF
TRBV10-1	TRBJ2-1	CASSESNPPGNEQFF
TRBV7-2	TRBJ2-7	CASSFREETYEQYF
TRBV19	TRBJ1-3	CASSTQPVAGNTIYF
TRBV24-1	TRBJ2-3	CATSAGQNTDTQYF
TRBV5-4	TRBJ2-5	CASSSELAGVETQYF
TRBV12-3/TRBV12-4	TRBJ1-1	CASSSRGGEAFF
TRBV7-2	TRBJ2-4	CASSLGTLQNIQYF
TRBV23-1	TRBJ2-7	CARPATEVLCEQYF
TRBV12-3/TRBV12-4	TRBJ2-1	CASSPHDRGYEQFF
TRBV29-1	TRBJ2-1	CSVERQPFSYNEQFF
TRBV11-3	TRBJ1-6	CASSLGLSSFNSPLHF
TRBV15	TRBJ2-7	CATSRPTPYREDYEQYF
TRBV6-1	TRBJ2-7	CASRRDSDSYEQYF
TRBV5-4	TRBJ2-1	CASSSTAGGEQFF
TRBV15	TRBJ1-5	CATSKDPSGGLPQHF
TRBV6-5	TRBJ2-3	CASSYARTTNGEETQYF
TRBV7-9	TRBJ1-1	CASSADRGGTEAFF
TRBV5-4	TRBJ2-3	CASSLGEGRTDTQYF
TRBV4-1	TRBJ1-2	CASSQDNRLHGYTF
TRBV7-6	TRBJ2-1	CASSLGPYPPGNEQFF
TRBV7-2	TRBJ1-1	CASSSSDGGRAFF
TRBV6-1	TRBJ2-7	CASSRTRSEQYF
TRBV19	TRBJ1-1	CASKLYTEAFF
TRBV20-1	TRBJ2-1	CSARDHGYNEQFF
TRBV28	TRBJ2-7	CASSLVPPDYEQYF
TRBV12-3/TRBV12-4	TRBJ1-2	CASMMSGSRGYGYTF
TRBV5-1	TRBJ2-1	CASHLQREGEQFF
TRBV7-2	TRBJ1-2	CASSMLQGISYGYTF
TRBV3-1	TRBJ1-1	CASSQDKGYGEAFF
TRBV7-2	TRBJ2-3	CASSLASGSQYGDTQYF
TRBV12-3/TRBV12-4	TRBJ1-5	CASSLQGAINQPQHF